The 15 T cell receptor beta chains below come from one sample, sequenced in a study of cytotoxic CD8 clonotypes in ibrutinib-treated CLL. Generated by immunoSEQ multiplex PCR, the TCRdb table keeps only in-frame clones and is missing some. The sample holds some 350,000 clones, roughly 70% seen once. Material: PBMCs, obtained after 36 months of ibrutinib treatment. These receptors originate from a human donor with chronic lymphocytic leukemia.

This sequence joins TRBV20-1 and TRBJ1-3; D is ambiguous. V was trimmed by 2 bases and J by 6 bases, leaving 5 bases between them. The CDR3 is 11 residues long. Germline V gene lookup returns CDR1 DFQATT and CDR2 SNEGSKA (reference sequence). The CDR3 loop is CSARQQNTIYF. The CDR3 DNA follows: TGCAGTGCTAGACAGCAAAACACCATATATTTT.

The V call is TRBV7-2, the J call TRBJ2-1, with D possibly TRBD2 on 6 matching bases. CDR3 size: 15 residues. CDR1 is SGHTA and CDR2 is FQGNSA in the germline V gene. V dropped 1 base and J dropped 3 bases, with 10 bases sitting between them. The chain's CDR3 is CASSLVYGSYNEQFF. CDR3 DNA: TGTGCCAGCAGCTTAGTGTACGGGAGCTACAATGAGCAGTTCTTC. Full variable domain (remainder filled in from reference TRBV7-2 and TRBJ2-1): GAGVSQSPSNKVTEKGKDVELRCDPISGHTALYWYRQSLGQGLEFLIYFQGNSAPDKSGLPSDRFSAERTGGSVSTLTIQRTQQEDSAVYLCASSLVYGSYNEQFFGPGTRLTVL.

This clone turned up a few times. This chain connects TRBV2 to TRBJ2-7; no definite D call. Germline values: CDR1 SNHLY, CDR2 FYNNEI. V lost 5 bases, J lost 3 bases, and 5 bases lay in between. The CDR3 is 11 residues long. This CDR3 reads CASSPLYEQYF. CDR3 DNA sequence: TGTGCCAGCAGTCCTCTCTACGAGCAGTACTTC. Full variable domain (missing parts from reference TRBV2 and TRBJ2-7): EPEVTQTPSHQVTQMGQEVILRCVPISNHLYFYWYRQILGQKVEFLVSFYNNEISEKSEIFDDQFSVERPDGSNFTLKIRSTKLEDSAMYFCASSPLYEQYFGPGTRLTVT.

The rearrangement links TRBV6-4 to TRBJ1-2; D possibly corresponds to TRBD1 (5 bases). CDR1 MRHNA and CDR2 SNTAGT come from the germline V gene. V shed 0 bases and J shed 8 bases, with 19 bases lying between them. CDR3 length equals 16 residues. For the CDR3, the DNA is TGTGCCAGCAGTGACTCGAGCCCACAGGTGTCTGGGGGCTACACCTTC. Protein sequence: CASSDSSPQVSGGYTF.

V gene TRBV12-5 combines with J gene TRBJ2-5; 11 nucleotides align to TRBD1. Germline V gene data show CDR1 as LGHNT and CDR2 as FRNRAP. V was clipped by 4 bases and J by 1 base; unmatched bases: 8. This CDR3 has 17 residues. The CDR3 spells CASGSRIGTGGQETQYF. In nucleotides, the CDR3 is TGTGCTAGTGGTTCCCGAATTGGGACAGGGGGCCAAGAGACCCAGTACTTC. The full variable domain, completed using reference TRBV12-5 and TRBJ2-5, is DARVTQTPRHKVTEMGQEVTMRCQPILGHNTVFWYRQTMMQGLELLAYFRNRAPLDDSGMPKDRFSAEMPDATLATLKIQPSEPRDSAVYFCASGSRIGTGGQETQYFGPGTRLLVL.

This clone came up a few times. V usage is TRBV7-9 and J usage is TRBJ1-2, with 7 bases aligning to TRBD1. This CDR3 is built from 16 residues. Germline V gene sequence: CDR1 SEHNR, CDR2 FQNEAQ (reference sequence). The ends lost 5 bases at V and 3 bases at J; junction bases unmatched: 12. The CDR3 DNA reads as TGTGCCAGCAGCCCACCCGAGGAGGGGGCGGACTATGGCTACACCTTC. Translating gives CASSPPEEGADYGYTF.

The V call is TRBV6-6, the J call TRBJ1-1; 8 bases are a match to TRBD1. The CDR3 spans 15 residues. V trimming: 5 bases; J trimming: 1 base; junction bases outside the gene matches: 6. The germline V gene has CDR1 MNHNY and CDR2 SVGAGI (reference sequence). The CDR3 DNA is TGTGCCAGCAGTCCACCGGGACAGGCGAACACTGAAGCTTTCTTT. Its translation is CASSPPGQANTEAFF.

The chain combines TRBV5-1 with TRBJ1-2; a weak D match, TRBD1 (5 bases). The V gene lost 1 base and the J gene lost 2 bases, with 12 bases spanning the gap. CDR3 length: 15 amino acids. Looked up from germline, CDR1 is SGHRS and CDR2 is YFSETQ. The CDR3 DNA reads TGCGCCAGCAGCTTGTCCCCGGGGGACAACTATGGCTACACCTTC. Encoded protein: CASSLSPGDNYGYTF.

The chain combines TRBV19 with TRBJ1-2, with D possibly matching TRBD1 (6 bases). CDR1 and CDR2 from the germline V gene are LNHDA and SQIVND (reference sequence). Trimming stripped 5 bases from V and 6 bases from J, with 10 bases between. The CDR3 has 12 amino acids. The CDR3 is CASSPGAHGYTF. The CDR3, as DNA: TGTGCCAGTAGTCCAGGGGCTCATGGCTACACCTTC. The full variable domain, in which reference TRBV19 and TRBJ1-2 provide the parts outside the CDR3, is DGGITQSPKYLFRKEGQNVTLSCEQNLNHDAMYWYRQDPGQGLRLIYYSQIVNDFQKGDIAEGYSVSREKKESFPLTVTSAQKNPTAFYLCASSPGAHGYTFGSGTRLTVV.

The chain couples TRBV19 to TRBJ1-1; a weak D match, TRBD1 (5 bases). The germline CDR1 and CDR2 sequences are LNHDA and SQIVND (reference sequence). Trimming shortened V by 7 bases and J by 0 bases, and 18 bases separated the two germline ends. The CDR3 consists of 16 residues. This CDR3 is CASTRTAGTLNTEAFF. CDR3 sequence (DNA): TGTGCCAGTACCCGGACGGCAGGGACCTTGAACACTGAAGCTTTCTTT.

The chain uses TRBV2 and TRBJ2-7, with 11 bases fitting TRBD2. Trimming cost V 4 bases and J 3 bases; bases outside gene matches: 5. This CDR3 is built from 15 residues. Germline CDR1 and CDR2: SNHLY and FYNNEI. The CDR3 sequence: CASSGGLAASYEQYF. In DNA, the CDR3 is TGTGCCAGCAGTGGGGGACTAGCGGCCAGCTACGAGCAGTACTTC.

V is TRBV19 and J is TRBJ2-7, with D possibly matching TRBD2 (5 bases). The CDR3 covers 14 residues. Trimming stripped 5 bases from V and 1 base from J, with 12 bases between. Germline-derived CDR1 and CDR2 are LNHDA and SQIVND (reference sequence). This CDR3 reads CASSGVGVSYEQYF. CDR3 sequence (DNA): TGTGCCAGTAGTGGGGTCGGGGTTTCCTACGAGCAGTACTTC.

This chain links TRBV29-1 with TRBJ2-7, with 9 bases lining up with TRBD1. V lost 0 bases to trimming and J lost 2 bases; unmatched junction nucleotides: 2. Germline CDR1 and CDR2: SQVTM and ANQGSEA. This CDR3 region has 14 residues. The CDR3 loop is CSVEDRDRAYEQYF. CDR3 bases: TGCAGCGTTGAAGATCGGGACAGGGCCTACGAGCAGTACTTC.

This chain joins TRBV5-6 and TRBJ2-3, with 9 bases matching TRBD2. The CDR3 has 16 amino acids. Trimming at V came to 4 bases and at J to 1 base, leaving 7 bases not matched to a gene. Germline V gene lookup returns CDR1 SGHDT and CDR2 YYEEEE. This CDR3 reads CASSPAGGEGTDTQYF. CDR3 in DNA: TGTGCCAGCAGCCCCGCGGGAGGGGAAGGCACAGATACGCAGTATTTT.

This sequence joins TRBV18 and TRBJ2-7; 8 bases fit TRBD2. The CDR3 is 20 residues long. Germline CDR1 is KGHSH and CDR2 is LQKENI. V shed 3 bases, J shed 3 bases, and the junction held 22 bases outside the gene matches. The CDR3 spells CASSPRAPGTSSLGVYEQYF. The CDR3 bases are TGTGCCAGCTCACCGAGGGCCCCCGGGACTAGTAGTTTAGGGGTCTACGAGCAGTACTTC.